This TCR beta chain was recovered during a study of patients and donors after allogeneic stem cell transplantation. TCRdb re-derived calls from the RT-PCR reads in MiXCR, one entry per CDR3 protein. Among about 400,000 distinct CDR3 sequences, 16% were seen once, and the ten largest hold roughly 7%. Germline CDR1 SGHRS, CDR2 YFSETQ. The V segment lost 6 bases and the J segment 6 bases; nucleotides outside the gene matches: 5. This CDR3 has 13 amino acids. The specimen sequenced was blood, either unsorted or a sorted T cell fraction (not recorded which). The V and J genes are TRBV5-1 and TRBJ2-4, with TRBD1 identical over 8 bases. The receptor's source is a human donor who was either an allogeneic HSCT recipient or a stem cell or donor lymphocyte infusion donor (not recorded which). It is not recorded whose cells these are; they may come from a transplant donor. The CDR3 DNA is TGCGCCAGCAACGAAGGACAGGGAAACATTCAGTACTTC. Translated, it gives CASNEGQGNIQYF.